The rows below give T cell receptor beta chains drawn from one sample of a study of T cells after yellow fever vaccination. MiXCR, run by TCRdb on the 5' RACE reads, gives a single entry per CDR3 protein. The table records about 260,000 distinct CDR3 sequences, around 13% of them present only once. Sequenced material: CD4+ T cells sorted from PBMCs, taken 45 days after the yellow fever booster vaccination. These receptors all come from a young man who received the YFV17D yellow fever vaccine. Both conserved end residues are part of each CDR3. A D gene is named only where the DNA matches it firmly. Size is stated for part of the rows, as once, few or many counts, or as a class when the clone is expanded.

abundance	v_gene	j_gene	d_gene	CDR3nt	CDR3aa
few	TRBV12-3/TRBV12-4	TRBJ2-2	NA	TGTGCCAGCAGTTTAGTTCAGGGGTCGGGCACCGGGGAGCTGTTTTTT	CASSLVQGSGTGELFF
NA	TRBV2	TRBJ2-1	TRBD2	TGTGCCAGCACCGGGACTAGCGGGAGAATTGAGCAGTTCTTC	CASTGTSGRIEQFF
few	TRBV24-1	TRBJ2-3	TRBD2	TGTGCCACCAGTGATGCAGGGAGGGGCACAGATACGCAGTATTTT	CATSDAGRGTDTQYF
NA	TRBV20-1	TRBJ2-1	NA	TGCAGTGCTAGTCACCGGGCTGCCAATGAGCAGTTCTTC	CSASHRAANEQFF
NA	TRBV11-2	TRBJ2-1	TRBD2	TGTGCCAGCAAATGGACTAGCGGGGACAATGAGCAGTTCTTC	CASKWTSGDNEQFF
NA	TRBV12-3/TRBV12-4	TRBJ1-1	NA	TGTGCCAGCGCTCGTACCGGCGGGTGGACTGAAGCTTTCTTT	CASARTGGWTEAFF
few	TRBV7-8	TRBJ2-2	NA	TGTGCCAGCAGCTTTTACAAAATAGAGGGCGGGGAGCTGTTTTTT	CASSFYKIEGGELFF
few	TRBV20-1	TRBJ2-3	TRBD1	TGCAGTGCTAGACCAAACCGGGACAGGGGGCCTGGTACGCAGTATTTT	CSARPNRDRGPGTQYF
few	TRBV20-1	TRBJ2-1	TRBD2	TGCAGTGCTAGAGATCGGAGCGGGAGCTTCAATGAGCAGTTCTTC	CSARDRSGSFNEQFF
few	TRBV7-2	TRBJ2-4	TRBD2	TGTGCCAGCAGCTCGGGAGGGCCGTCCAAAAACATTCAGTACTTC	CASSSGGPSKNIQYF
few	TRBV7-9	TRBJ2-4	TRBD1	TGTGCCAGCAGCTTAAAGACAGGGAACATTCAGTACTTC	CASSLKTGNIQYF
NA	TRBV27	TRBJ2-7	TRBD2	TGTGCCAGCAGTCCTGGGACTAGCGGGACCGAGCAGTACTTC	CASSPGTSGTEQYF
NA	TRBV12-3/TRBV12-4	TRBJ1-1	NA	TGTGCCAGCAGTTTAGGATTGGGAGGGACACCGAGGGAAGCTTTCTTT	CASSLGLGGTPREAFF
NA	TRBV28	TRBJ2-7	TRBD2	TGTGGGGCGGGAGATTTCTACGAGCAGTACTTC	CGAGDFYEQYF
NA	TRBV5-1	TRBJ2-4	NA	TGCGCCAGCAGCTTGGGGGGCACCCAGGGGTCAGCCAAAAACATTCAGTACTTC	CASSLGGTQGSAKNIQYF
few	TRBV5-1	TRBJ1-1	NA	TGCGCCAGCAGCTTCGGAGGGAATAAGGCGACTGAAGCTTTCTTT	CASSFGGNKATEAFF
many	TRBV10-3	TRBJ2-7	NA	TGTGCCATCACTCAGACACAGGGAGGCGAGCAGTACTTC	CAITQTQGGEQYF
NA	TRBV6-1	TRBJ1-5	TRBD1	TGTGCCAGCAGTCCAGGGACAGGGGGCTTAGGCAATCAGCCCCAGCATTTT	CASSPGTGGLGNQPQHF
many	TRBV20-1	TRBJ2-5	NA	TGCAGTGCTAGAGATGCGACAGTCCAAGAGACCCAGTACTTC	CSARDATVQETQYF
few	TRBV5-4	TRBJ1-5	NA	TGTGCCAGCAGCTTGTGGTACAGGACTTCTGACTTTAGCAATCAGCCCCAGCATTTT	CASSLWYRTSDFSNQPQHF
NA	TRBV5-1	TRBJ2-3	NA	TGCGCCAGCGGGCTCGCGGGACCGAGCACAGATACGCAGTATTTT	CASGLAGPSTDTQYF
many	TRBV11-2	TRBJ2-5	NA	TGTGCCAGCAGCTGGACAGGGCGGGAGGAGACCCAGTACTTC	CASSWTGREETQYF
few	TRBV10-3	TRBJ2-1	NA	TGTGCCATCAGTGTCACCGGCAATGAGCAGTTCTTC	CAISVTGNEQFF
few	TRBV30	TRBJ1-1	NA	TGTGCCTGGAGTCAACATACCGCCACTGAAGCTTTCTTT	CAWSQHTATEAFF
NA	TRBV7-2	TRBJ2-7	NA	TGTGCCAGCAGCTTAATGATCTACGAGCAGTACTTC	CASSLMIYEQYF
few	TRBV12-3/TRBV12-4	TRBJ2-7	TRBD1	TGTGCCAGCAGATATTCCGGGACAGGGGCTCTCGAGCAGTACTTC	CASRYSGTGALEQYF
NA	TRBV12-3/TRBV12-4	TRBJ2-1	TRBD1	TGTGCCAGCAAACGGGACAGAATAACCTACAATGAGCAGTTCTTC	CASKRDRITYNEQFF
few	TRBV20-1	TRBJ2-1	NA	TGCAGTGCTTACGAACACTACAATGAGCAGTTCTTC	CSAYEHYNEQFF
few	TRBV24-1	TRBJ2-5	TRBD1	TGTGCCACCAGTGACTCCGGGACAGGGCTGAAAGAGACCCAGTACTTC	CATSDSGTGLKETQYF
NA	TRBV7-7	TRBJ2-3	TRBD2	TGTGCCAGCAGCTCGACTAGCTGGGGGAGCACAGATACGCAGTATTTT	CASSSTSWGSTDTQYF
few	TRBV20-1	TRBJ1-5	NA	TGCAGTGCCAAAGAGATAGGTAACAATCAGCCCCAGCATTTT	CSAKEIGNNQPQHF
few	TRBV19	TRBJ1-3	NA	TGTGCCAGTACGAGCGTTACTAATTCTGGAAACACCATATATTTT	CASTSVTNSGNTIYF
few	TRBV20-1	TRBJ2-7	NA	TGCAGTGCCTTGAGGAGGGAACACTACGAGCAGTACTTC	CSALRREHYEQYF
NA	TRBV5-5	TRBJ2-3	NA	TGTGCCAGCATCTTTAGGGAAGCTACGCAGTATTTT	CASIFREATQYF
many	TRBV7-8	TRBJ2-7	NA	TGTGCCAGCAGCCCCCCCGGGAGCTCCTACGAGCAGTACTTC	CASSPPGSSYEQYF
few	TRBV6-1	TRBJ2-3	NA	TGTGCCAGCACCAGGACCGGCACAGATACGCAGTATTTT	CASTRTGTDTQYF
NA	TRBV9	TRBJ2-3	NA	TGTGCCAGCAGCGTAGAAAGTATACGCACAGATACGCAGTATTTT	CASSVESIRTDTQYF
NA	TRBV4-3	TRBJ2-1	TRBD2	TGCGCCAGCAGCCAAGTGGCTAGCGGGTTGCATGAGCAGTTCTTC	CASSQVASGLHEQFF
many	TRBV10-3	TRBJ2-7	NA	TGTGCCATCAGTGAGTCGCCAGGGGAGGACGAGCAGTACTTC	CAISESPGEDEQYF
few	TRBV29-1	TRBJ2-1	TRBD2	TGCAGCGTTGAAGATCCGGCGGGTGGTAGCGGGAGCTCGCAGTTCTTC	CSVEDPAGGSGSSQFF
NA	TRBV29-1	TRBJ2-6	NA	TGCAGCGTCATACCATCGGAGGGGGCGCAAGAGGCCAACGTCCTGACTTTC	CSVIPSEGAQEANVLTF
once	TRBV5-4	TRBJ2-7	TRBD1	TGTGCCAGCAGCTTGTCCCGACAGGGGGCCTACGAGCAGTACTTC	CASSLSRQGAYEQYF
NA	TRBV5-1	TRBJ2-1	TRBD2	TGCGCCAGCGCCGCTAGCGGGGGTTACAATGAGCAGTTCTTC	CASAASGGYNEQFF
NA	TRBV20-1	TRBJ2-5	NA	TGCAGCTCGTTTGTACAAGAGACCCAGTACTTC	CSSFVQETQYF
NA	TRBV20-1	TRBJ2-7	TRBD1	TGCAGTGCTAGAGCTGGACAGGGGTACGAGCAGTACTTC	CSARAGQGYEQYF
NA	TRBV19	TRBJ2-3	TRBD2	TGTGCCAGTAGCCCCGGCCCGGGAGGGTTGGGTACGCAGTATTTT	CASSPGPGGLGTQYF
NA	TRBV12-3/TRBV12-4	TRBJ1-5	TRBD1	TGTGCCAGCAGTGGACAGGGAGGGCAGCCCCAGCATTTT	CASSGQGGQPQHF
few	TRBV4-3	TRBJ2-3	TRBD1	TGCGCCAGCAGCCGACGGACAGGGGGCGCGGCAGATACGCAGTATTTT	CASSRRTGGAADTQYF
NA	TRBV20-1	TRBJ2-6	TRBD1	TGCAGTGCTAGAGATGGGACAGGGACTTTCTCTGGGGCCAACGTCCTGACTTTC	CSARDGTGTFSGANVLTF
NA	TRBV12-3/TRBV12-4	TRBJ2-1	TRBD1	TGTGCCAGCAGTTTGCCCTCGGGGACAGGGGGCAATGAGCAGTTCTTC	CASSLPSGTGGNEQFF
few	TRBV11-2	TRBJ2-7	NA	TGTGCCAGCAGTCATGTGGGCAAAGCCTTCTCCTACGAGCAGTACTTC	CASSHVGKAFSYEQYF
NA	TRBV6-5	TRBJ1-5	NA	TGTGCCAGCATGGGGCCTAATCAGCCCCAGCATTTT	CASMGPNQPQHF
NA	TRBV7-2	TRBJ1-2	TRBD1	TGTGCCAGCAGCTTAGGGGACAGGGAAGGCTATGGCTACACCTTC	CASSLGDREGYGYTF